Listed below are T cell receptor beta chains from one sample, sequenced in a study of blood T cell repertoires in COVID-19. The method was immunoSEQ multiplex PCR; TCRdb's version includes in-frame clones alone and lacks a portion of them. The sample has approximately 68,000 clones, around nine tenths seen once. Sequenced sample: peripheral blood. These receptors all stem from an older woman with acute or convalescent COVID-19. Both conserved end residues are part of each CDR3. A D gene is named only where the DNA matches it firmly. Rows give clone size only sometimes, using once, few, many, or a class for an expanded clone.

d_call j_call clone_size v_call cdr3_nt cdr3_aa
NA TRBJ1-4 once TRBV12-3/TRBV12-4 TGTGCCAGCAGTCTTGGGGGCGGAGAAAAACTGTTTTTT CASSLGGGEKLFF
TRBD1 TRBJ2-1 NA TRBV7-2 TGTGCCAGCAGCCCCGGGACAGGGAACCCAATGCAGTTCTTC CASSPGTGNPMQFF
TRBD2 TRBJ2-3 few TRBV7-6 TGTGCCAGCAGCTTAGTGCTAGCGGGGAACACAGATACGCAGTATTTT CASSLVLAGNTDTQYF
NA TRBJ1-2 NA TRBV6-6 TGTGCCAGCAGTTACCTCGCAGGGGAAGGCTACACCTTC CASSYLAGEGYTF
NA TRBJ1-6 NA TRBV6-5 TGTGCCAGCACCTCCGGGGCAGGGGAATCACCCCTCCACTTT CASTSGAGESPLHF
NA TRBJ1-4 NA TRBV18 TGTGCCAGCTCACCAACCCTAAGGGGTAATGAAAAACTGTTTTTT CASSPTLRGNEKLFF
NA TRBJ2-3 NA TRBV23-1 TGCGCCAGCAGTCAATCTGACTCACCTAGCACAGATACGCAGTATTTT CASSQSDSPSTDTQYF
TRBD1 TRBJ1-4 NA TRBV29-1 TGCAGCGTTAGTGACAGGGCGGATGAAAAACTGTTTTTT CSVSDRADEKLFF
NA TRBJ2-1 NA TRBV5-4 TGTGCCAGCAGCTTGGGAAATAGAGTCGAGCAGTTCTTC CASSLGNRVEQFF
TRBD1 TRBJ1-2 NA TRBV3-1/TRBV3-2 TGTGCCAGCAGCTTCCGACGACAGGGGCATGGCTACACCTTC CASSFRRQGHGYTF
TRBD1 TRBJ2-5 NA TRBV19 TGTGCCAGTAGTATCGGACAGGGGCAGAGGACCCAGTACTTC CASSIGQGQRTQYF
TRBD2 TRBJ2-3 once TRBV11-2 TGTGCCAGCAGCCCGGGGGGGGACCCCACCCATACGCAGTATTTT CASSPGGDPTHTQYF
TRBD2 TRBJ2-5 few TRBV7-2 TGTGCCAGCAGCCCCCGCCGACTAGCGGGGGAGACCCAGTACTTC CASSPRRLAGETQYF
NA TRBJ2-3 few TRBV4-1 TGCGCCAGCAGCCAAGATCCAGGGCGGCGCACAGATACGCAGTATTTT CASSQDPGRRTDTQYF